These T cell receptor beta chains were read from a single sample in a study of CD4 T cells in relation to SARS-CoV-2 and coronaviruses. These receptors have no identified antigens. Assay used: immunoSEQ multiplex PCR; TCRdb lists only in-frame clones, some missing. The table lists 38,000 or so clones, about 80% of them singletons. The material sequenced was naive CD4+ T cells from PBMCs, cultured in vitro. These receptors all come from an adult with COVID-19. The CDR3 runs from the conserved cysteine through the conserved F or W. The order of the fields is J gene, V gene, clone size, D gene, CDR3 protein, CDR3 DNA. D genes are given only for firm matches. Size values are once, few and many counts, or a class for expanded clones, and some rows have none.

TRBJ2-5,TRBV5-1,-,-,CASSLERPQETQYF,TGCGCCAGCAGCTTGGAGAGGCCCCAAGAGACCCAGTACTTC
TRBJ1-5,TRBV6-2/TRBV6-3,-,TRBD1,CASSYRQGNNQPQHF,TGTGCCAGCAGTTATCGACAGGGTAACAATCAGCCCCAGCATTTT
TRBJ2-5,TRBV11-2,-,-,CASSLGTAHGETQYF,TGTGCCAGCAGCTTAGGGACAGCCCATGGCGAGACCCAGTACTTC
TRBJ1-3,TRBV10-3,-,TRBD1,CAIMTGTVSGNTIYF,TGTGCCATCATGACCGGGACAGTCTCTGGAAACACCATATATTTT
TRBJ2-6,TRBV15,-,-,CATSRDNPLYNVLTF,TGTGCCACCAGCAGAGATAACCCCTTGTACAACGTCCTGACTTTC
TRBJ2-1,TRBV20-1,-,-,CSAPRLFEQFF,TGCAGTGCTCCCCGACTTTTTGAGCAGTTCTTC
TRBJ2-2,TRBV5-1,-,-,CASSLFRANTGELFF,TGCGCCAGCAGCTTGTTCAGGGCGAACACCGGGGAGCTGTTTTTT
TRBJ2-5,TRBV9,-,TRBD2,CASSAKTGGGETQYF,TGTGCCAGCAGCGCCAAAACGGGAGGAGGAGAGACCCAGTACTTC
TRBJ1-1,TRBV4-1,-,-,CASSRSGGEAFF,TGCGCCAGCAGCCGCTCGGGCGGAGAAGCTTTCTTT
TRBJ2-1,TRBV11-2,-,-,CASSYLASHNNEQFF,TGTGCCAGCAGCTATCTAGCCTCCCACAACAATGAGCAGTTCTTC
TRBJ2-1,TRBV10-2,-,TRBD1,CASSEADRPNEQFF,TGCGCCAGCAGTGAGGCGGACAGGCCCAATGAGCAGTTCTTC
TRBJ2-6,TRBV28,-,TRBD1,CATQEGASGANVLTF,TGTGCCACCCAAGAGGGGGCCTCTGGGGCCAACGTCCTGACTTTC
TRBJ2-5,TRBV3-1/TRBV3-2,once,-,CASSQRITGETQYF,TGTGCCAGCAGCCAACGGATAACTGGGGAGACCCAGTACTTC
TRBJ2-2,TRBV15,-,-,CATSRDPYGMNTGELFF,TGTGCCACCAGCAGAGATCCCTACGGGATGAACACCGGGGAGCTGTTTTTT
TRBJ1-5,TRBV19,-,-,CASSKNRGNQPQHF,TGTGCCAGTAGTAAAAACAGGGGCAATCAGCCCCAGCATTTT
TRBJ2-3,TRBV28,-,TRBD2,CASSTSGGTDTQYF,TGTGCCAGCAGTACTAGCGGTGGCACAGATACGCAGTATTTT
TRBJ2-3,TRBV7-3,-,-,CASSLGSTTGTDTQYF,TGTGCCAGCAGCTTAGGTAGCACAACAGGCACAGATACGCAGTATTTT
TRBJ1-1,TRBV28,-,TRBD1,CASRDTGGGTEAFF,TGTGCCAGCAGGGACACAGGGGGCGGCACTGAAGCTTTCTTT
TRBJ2-1,TRBV5-6,-,-,CASRRPGMNEQFF,TGTGCCAGCAGAAGGCCGGGGATGAATGAGCAGTTCTTC
TRBJ2-3,TRBV6-5,-,TRBD1,CASSTQDRADTQYF,TGTGCCAGCAGCACCCAGGACAGGGCGGATACGCAGTATTTT
TRBJ2-3,TRBV28,-,-,CASTAGGPRFNTQYF,TGTGCCAGCACCGCTGGTGGACCGCGTTTTAATACGCAGTATTTT
TRBJ2-3,TRBV11-2,-,-,CASSLDLRTDTQYF,TGTGCCAGCAGCTTAGACCTAAGAACAGATACGCAGTATTTT
TRBJ1-2,TRBV28,-,TRBD1,CASRGQGNYGYTF,TGTGCCAGCAGGGGACAGGGGAACTATGGCTACACCTTC
TRBJ1-5,TRBV30,-,-,CAWSQGPNQPQHF,TGTGCCTGGAGCCAGGGCCCCAATCAGCCCCAGCATTTT
TRBJ1-2,TRBV6-5,-,-,CASSYGRGTLYGYTF,TGTGCCAGCAGTTACGGACGGGGGACCCTCTATGGCTACACCTTC
TRBJ2-3,TRBV19,-,TRBD2,CATAPGSGYSSTDTQYF,TGTGCCACCGCTCCGGGTAGCGGGTATTCTAGCACAGATACGCAGTATTTT
TRBJ1-4,TRBV4-3,-,-,CASSQVGEPQEKLFF,TGCGCCAGCAGCCAAGTTGGCGAGCCACAGGAAAAACTGTTTTTT
TRBJ2-7,TRBV11-2,-,-,CASSPGPLSSYEQYF,TGTGCCAGCAGCCCGGGACCCCTAAGCTCCTACGAGCAGTACTTC
TRBJ2-7,TRBV6-2/TRBV6-3,-,-,CASSYEDGSYEQYF,TGTGCCAGCAGTTACGAGGACGGCTCCTACGAGCAGTACTTC
TRBJ2-1,TRBV28,-,-,CASSALLRWEPDNEQFF,TGTGCCAGCAGTGCACTGCTCCGTTGGGAGCCTGACAATGAGCAGTTCTTC
TRBJ1-5,TRBV7-8,once,-,CASSLAMASNQPQHF,TGTGCCAGCAGCTTAGCCATGGCTAGCAATCAGCCCCAGCATTTT
TRBJ1-5,TRBV19,once,-,CASDPFRVDQPQHF,TGTGCCAGTGACCCGTTTAGGGTGGATCAGCCCCAGCATTTT
TRBJ1-5,TRBV2,-,-,CASSERRARGDQPQHF,TGTGCCAGCAGTGAACGAAGGGCCAGGGGCGATCAGCCCCAGCATTTT
TRBJ2-4,TRBV19,few,-,CASRRTLAKNIQYF,TGTGCCAGTAGGCGAACACTAGCCAAAAACATTCAGTACTTC
TRBJ1-6,TRBV15,few,-,CATSREVGAGNSPLHF,TGTGCCACCAGCAGAGAAGTGGGGGCAGGAAATTCACCCCTCCACTTT
TRBJ2-1,TRBV7-6,once,-,CASSPGPAASSDEQFF,TGTGCCAGCAGCCCAGGGCCAGCGGCCTCCTCTGATGAGCAGTTCTTC
TRBJ1-4,TRBV11-2,-,-,CASSLVGSNTGEKLFF,TGTGCCAGCAGCTTAGTTGGTTCCAACACGGGGGAAAAACTGTTTTTT